The rows below give T cell receptor beta chains drawn from one sample of a study of T cell responses to AZD1222 COVID-19 vaccine. TCRdb's copy holds only in-frame clones and misses some; the assay was immunoSEQ multiplex PCR. The sample lists 95,000 to 150,000 clones, 88% occurring once. The sequenced sample was peripheral blood, obtained on day 0 of AZD1222 vaccination. The source is an adult in good health. CDR3s include the opening cysteine and the closing phenylalanine or tryptophan. The order of the fields is clone size, V gene, D gene, J gene, CDR3 protein, CDR3 DNA. The D gene is left open where the match is weak. Clone size is shown for a subset of rows, as once, few, many or a class of expanded clone.

>.|TRBV5-1|TRBD1|TRBJ1-1
CASSDDRGGRTEAFF
TGCGCCAGCAGCGACGACAGGGGAGGAAGGACTGAAGCTTTCTTT
>.|TRBV28|TRBD2|TRBJ2-3
CASKPGQREGGDTQYF
TGTGCCAGCAAGCCGGGGCAGCGGGAGGGGGGCGATACGCAGTATTTT
>.|TRBV7-9|TRBD2|TRBJ2-4
CASSVQREGIDIQYF
TGTGCCAGCAGCGTTCAGCGGGAGGGGATAGACATTCAGTACTTC
>few|TRBV28|.|TRBJ1-1
CASSLSNTEAFF
TGTGCCAGCAGTTTGTCTAACACTGAAGCTTTCTTT
>.|TRBV30|.|TRBJ2-1
CAWSVTRTFKNNEQFF
TGTGCCTGGAGTGTGACACGGACATTTAAGAACAATGAGCAGTTCTTC
>.|TRBV19|.|TRBJ1-4
CASSSSRQENEKLFF
TGTGCCAGTAGTTCCAGCAGGCAGGAGAATGAAAAACTGTTTTTT
>few|TRBV5-1|.|TRBJ2-5
CASSLGTDQETQYF
TGCGCCAGCAGCTTGGGAACGGACCAAGAGACCCAGTACTTC
>.|TRBV5-1|.|TRBJ1-5
CASSLQGRSNQPQHF
TGCGCCAGCAGCCTCCAGGGGAGAAGCAATCAGCCCCAGCATTTT
>.|TRBV5-1|.|TRBJ1-6
CASSSPSGESSYNSPLHF
TGCGCCAGCAGCTCCCCTTCCGGGGAATCATCCTATAATTCACCCCTCCACTTT
>.|TRBV2|.|TRBJ2-2
CASSVVSQGRGELFF
TGTGCCAGCAGTGTTGTTAGTCAGGGGCGCGGGGAGCTGTTTTTT
>few|TRBV5-5|TRBD1|TRBJ1-1
CASSYTQGRGDEAFF
TGTGCCAGCAGCTATACACAGGGGCGCGGGGATGAAGCTTTCTTT
>.|TRBV16|.|TRBJ2-2
CASSRVLGDGDTGELFF
TGTGCCAGCAGCCGAGTATTGGGGGACGGGGACACCGGGGAGCTGTTTTTT
>.|TRBV5-6|.|TRBJ1-6
CASSLVGHMDSPLHF
TGTGCCAGCAGCTTGGTTGGACACATGGATTCACCCCTCCACTTT
>.|TRBV28|.|TRBJ1-1
CASTTGTMNTEAFF
TGTGCCAGCACCACCGGAACGATGAACACTGAAGCTTTCTTT
>.|TRBV10-3|TRBD1|TRBJ1-5
CAITGDRLNQPQHF
TGTGCCATCACCGGGGACAGACTCAATCAGCCCCAGCATTTT
>.|TRBV27|.|TRBJ2-7
CASSKAVEPYEQYF
TGTGCCAGCAGCAAAGCGGTGGAGCCCTACGAGCAGTACTTC
>.|TRBV5-1|TRBD1|TRBJ1-4
CASSQQGAEGEKLFF
TGCGCCAGCTCCCAACAGGGGGCAGAGGGGGAAAAACTGTTTTTT
>.|TRBV20-1|.|TRBJ1-2
CSAGNKKGYTF
TGCAGTGCTGGAAACAAAAAGGGCTACACCTTC
>.|TRBV19|TRBD2|TRBJ2-3
CASSPIGLAPTHTQYF
TGTGCCAGTAGTCCCATTGGACTAGCCCCTACTCATACGCAGTATTTT
>.|TRBV3-1/TRBV3-2|TRBD2|TRBJ2-5
CASSRLAGGETQYF
TGTGCCAGCAGCAGACTAGCGGGAGGAGAGACCCAGTACTTC
>.|TRBV7-2|.|TRBJ1-5
CASSPGGNQPQHF
TGTGCCAGCAGCCCGGGGGGGAATCAGCCCCAGCATTTT
>.|TRBV3-1/TRBV3-2|.|TRBJ1-6
CASSQVRGSSYNSPLHF
TGTGCCAGCAGCCAAGTTCGGGGGAGCTCCTATAATTCACCCCTCCACTTT